This T cell receptor (beta chain) emerged from a study of persistence of HIV-infected CD4 T cells. The libraries were made with immunoSEQ version 4 in survey mode. Sequencing was performed with immunoSEQ multiplex PCR; in TCRdb, only in-frame clones are kept and a portion is missing. The sample contains about 43,000 clones, about 90% of which appear only once. This CDR3 has 11 amino acids. Trimming took 1 base from V and 7 from J, leaving 7 bases between them. From germline, CDR1 is DFQATT and CDR2 SNEGSKA (reference sequence). This nonspecific control used anti-CD3/anti-CD28 bead stimulation of CD4+ T cells. Sorting selected CD4+ T cells upregulating both CD40 ligand and CD69. Turning to this clone: The antigen is unknown.

The study's findings and limits: Antigen-responding cells were enriched for degenerate expanded CDR3beta sequences. CMV- and Gag-responding cells had lower TCRbeta richness than CD3/CD28-responding cells.

The rearrangement links TRBV20-1 to TRBJ1-2; no firm D call. This TCR was recovered from an adult man with HIV who was CMV-seropositive. The material sequenced was CD4+ T cells sorted from PBMCs after 18-hour stimulation, taken from a patient who received antiretroviral therapy. The CDR3 here is CSARVGGGYTF. The CDR3 nucleotides read TGCAGTGCTAGAGTCGGCGGTGGCTACACCTTC.